This is a list of T cell receptor beta chains from one sample in a study of blood T cell repertoires in COVID-19. Measured with immunoSEQ multiplex PCR; TCRdb has only the in-frame clones, and not every one. The sample lists 20,000 to 25,000 clones, roughly 75% occurring once. The sequencing input was peripheral blood. The receptors stem from a human donor in a cohort sampled during active or convalescent COVID-19. Each CDR3 is given with its conserved first and last residue. The order of the fields is V gene, clone size, D gene, J gene, CDR3 protein, CDR3 DNA. D genes are given only for firm matches. Not all rows give a size; the values are once, few, many and, for expanded clones, a class.

TRBV7-8	.	.	TRBJ1-6	CASSMGRPRAYNSPLHF	TGTGCCAGCAGCATGGGGAGGCCAAGGGCCTATAATTCACCCCTCCACTTT
TRBV7-6	medium-sized	TRBD1	TRBJ1-1	CASSSHPGQGNTEAFF	TGTGCCAGCAGCTCTCATCCGGGACAGGGGAACACTGAAGCTTTCTTT
TRBV28	.	.	TRBJ1-5	CASSLSGENQPQHF	TGTGCCAGCAGTTTATCGGGGGAGAATCAGCCCCAGCATTTT
TRBV4-1	.	.	TRBJ1-1	CASQGMNTEAFF	TGCGCCAGCCAGGGCATGAACACTGAAGCTTTCTTT
TRBV7-2	.	TRBD1	TRBJ1-1	CASSFRSPGQGARGAFF	TGTGCCAGCAGCTTTAGGAGTCCGGGACAGGGGGCTAGAGGAGCTTTCTTT
TRBV5-6	.	TRBD1	TRBJ1-2	CASSRDRGYYGYTF	TGTGCCAGCAGCCGGGACAGGGGTTACTATGGCTACACCTTC
TRBV12-3/TRBV12-4	.	.	TRBJ1-6	CASRTGFQGTLHF	TGTGCCAGCAGAACAGGGTTCCAAGGGACCCTCCACTTT
TRBV27	.	TRBD1	TRBJ1-1	CASTHRTGGNTEAFF	TGTGCCAGCACTCACCGGACAGGGGGGAACACTGAAGCTTTCTTT
TRBV29-1	.	TRBD1	TRBJ2-5	CSVPEGQALMGETQYF	TGCAGCGTCCCGGAGGGACAGGCACTCATGGGGGAGACCCAGTACTTC
TRBV30	many	TRBD2	TRBJ2-7	CAWQTSGRNEQYF	TGTGCCTGGCAAACTAGCGGGAGGAACGAGCAGTACTTC
TRBV6-2/TRBV6-3	.	TRBD2	TRBJ2-2	CASSAPGLASGELFF	TGTGCCAGCAGTGCCCCGGGACTAGCGTCCGGGGAGCTGTTTTTT
TRBV9	few	.	TRBJ2-1	CASSPGGGVNEQFF	TGTGCCAGCAGCCCGGGGGGCGGTGTCAATGAGCAGTTCTTC
TRBV30	.	TRBD1	TRBJ2-2	CAWNKGQGDTGELFF	TGTGCCTGGAACAAGGGACAGGGTGACACCGGGGAGCTGTTTTTT
TRBV20-1	once	.	TRBJ2-3	CSASLGVFTDTQYF	TGCAGTGCTAGTCTAGGGGTATTCACAGATACGCAGTATTTT
TRBV5-4	few	.	TRBJ2-2	CASSGNLQVPGELFF	TGTGCCAGCAGCGGAAACCTACAGGTTCCCGGGGAGCTGTTTTTT
TRBV4-3	.	TRBD1	TRBJ1-5	CASSQRQGDQPQHF	TGCGCCAGCAGCCAGCGGCAGGGGGATCAGCCCCAGCATTTT
TRBV20-1	.	.	TRBJ2-5	CSASMRLGGFQETQYF	TGCAGTGCTAGTATGAGACTAGGAGGCTTCCAAGAGACCCAGTACTTC
TRBV11-2	.	.	TRBJ2-1	CASSLEGRGPWLFF	TGTGCCAGCAGCTTAGAAGGGAGAGGCCCTTGGCTGTTCTTC
TRBV7-2	.	TRBD2	TRBJ2-5	CASSSPPSGRTETQYF	TGTGCCAGCAGCTCCCCCCCTAGCGGGAGGACGGAGACCCAGTACTTC
TRBV12-5	.	TRBD1	TRBJ2-2	CASGLGTGGSPGELFF	TGTGCTAGTGGTTTGGGGACAGGGGGATCGCCCGGGGAGCTGTTTTTT
TRBV7-6	.	.	TRBJ2-1	CASSHPRLNGEQFF	TGTGCCAGCAGCCACCCAAGACTGAACGGTGAGCAGTTCTTC
TRBV28	.	.	TRBJ1-5	CASRQWGVGNQPQHF	TGTGCCAGCAGACAGTGGGGAGTGGGCAATCAGCCCCAGCATTTT
TRBV6-5	.	.	TRBJ1-1	CASSPPPGTEAFF	TGTGCCAGCAGCCCACCCCCAGGGACTGAAGCTTTCTTT
TRBV11-2	.	TRBD2	TRBJ2-1	CASSDLAGEYNEQFF	TGTGCCAGCAGCGATTTAGCGGGAGAATACAATGAGCAGTTCTTC
TRBV5-4	.	TRBD2	TRBJ2-3	CASSLRFAGVGDTQYF	TGTGCCAGCAGCTTGAGGTTTGCGGGAGTGGGAGATACGCAGTATTTT
TRBV27	.	TRBD1	TRBJ1-2	CASLRTGAGYGYTF	TGTGCCAGCCTCCGGACAGGGGCCGGCTATGGCTACACCTTC
TRBV5-4	.	.	TRBJ1-1	CASSLVANAEAFF	TGTGCCAGCAGCTTGGTAGCGAACGCTGAAGCTTTCTTT
TRBV29-1	.	TRBD1	TRBJ2-5	CSVVVRQGAHF	TGCAGCGTTGTTGTGAGGCAGGGGGCCCACTTC
TRBV28	.	.	TRBJ2-1	CASSYLNEQFF	TGTGCCAGCAGTTACTTAAATGAGCAGTTCTTC
TRBV7-6	.	.	TRBJ2-2	CASNRGRGGELFF	TGTGCCAGCAACAGGGGGAGGGGCGGGGAGCTGTTTTTT
TRBV24-1	.	.	TRBJ2-2	CATSEMGGENTGELFF	TGTGCCACCAGTGAAATGGGGGGAGAGAACACCGGGGAGCTGTTTTTT
TRBV2	.	.	TRBJ2-3	CASPTEITDTQYF	TGTGCCAGCCCAACAGAGATCACAGATACGCAGTATTTT
TRBV18	.	.	TRBJ1-4	CASSPLRATNEKLFF	TGTGCCAGCTCACCCCTTCGGGCAACTAATGAAAAACTGTTTTTT
TRBV28	.	TRBD2	TRBJ2-5	CASSFGRLAGRGETQYF	TGTGCCAGCAGTTTTGGAAGACTAGCGGGAAGAGGAGAGACCCAGTACTTC
TRBV3-1/TRBV3-2	.	TRBD2	TRBJ2-1	CASSQVTSGRMGEQFF	TGTGCCAGCAGCCAAGTTACGAGCGGGAGGATGGGTGAGCAGTTCTTC
TRBV30	.	TRBD1	TRBJ1-2	CAWSLGTGYGYTF	TGTGCCTGGAGTCTAGGGACAGGCTATGGCTACACCTTC